This TCR beta chain originates from a study of blood T cell repertoires in COVID-19. Study-level background: T cells, B-cell-depleted T cells, or PBMCs supplied cDNA or gDNA.

Germline V gives CDR1 MNHEY, CDR2 SVGAGI. The trim removed 5 bases at V and 4 bases at J, leaving 7 bases unmatched. CDR3 size: 15 residues. Sequencing was performed with immunoSEQ multiplex PCR; in TCRdb, only in-frame clones are kept and a portion is missing. The top ten clones hold approximately 3.5% of a sample with about 54,000 clones, approximately 88% of them seen once. The chain uses TRBV6-5 and TRBJ1-5, with 8 bases fitting TRBD1. Material for sequencing was peripheral blood. The source of this sequence is a human donor in a cohort sampled during active COVID-19. Written as DNA, the CDR3 is TGTGCCAGCAGTCAGGACAGGGCCGGTAATCAGCCCCAGCATTTT. Protein product: CASSQDRAGNQPQHF.